What follows are 3 T cell receptor beta chains derived from one specimen sequenced in a study of somatic mutations in cytotoxic T cells in rheumatoid arthritis. The data were produced by immunoSEQ multiplex PCR, yet TCRdb's version contains in-frame clones alone and is incomplete. The sample shows 6,000 to 8,000 clones, 75% of them seen only once. Sample: CD8+ T cells sorted from blood. The origin of the receptors is an adult with rheumatoid arthritis.

The table lists this clone with a count of one. The rearrangement uses TRBV5-3 and TRBJ2-1, with 10 bases that match TRBD1. TRBV5-3 is sorted into the ORF group, with uncertain function. V was clipped by 1 base and J by 6 bases; unmatched bases: 28. This CDR3 spans 23 amino acids. The CDR3 loop is CARSLLPAFLSGTGAYKGNEQFF. CDR3 coding DNA: TGTGCCAGAAGCTTGCTACCAGCTTTCCTTTCCGGGACAGGGGCATACAAGGGCAATGAGCAGTTCTTC.

This sequence joins TRBV7-9 and TRBJ2-7; D is uncertain. Looked up from germline, CDR1 is SEHNR and CDR2 is FQNEAQ (reference sequence). V gave up 4 bases and J gave up 0 bases, with 4 bases separating them. The CDR3 covers 12 residues. The CDR3, as DNA: TGTGCCAGCAGCTCGACCTCCTACGAGCAGTACTTC. Translated: CASSSTSYEQYF.

The chain is built from TRBV6-6 and TRBJ1-3, with 7 bases fitting TRBD1. This CDR3 has 14 amino acids. CDR1 and CDR2 (germline): MNHNY, SVGAGI (reference sequence). With V trimmed by 5 bases and J by 7 bases, 8 bases remained unmatched. The DNA for the CDR3 is TGTGCCAGCAGTACGGGACAGATACGGAACACCATATATTTT. Encoded protein: CASSTGQIRNTIYF.